This T cell receptor beta chain stems from a study of human T cells and chemical hapten exposure. For the study at large: Weekly scalp doses of diphenylcyclopropenone were given to patients during the approximately 26-week study.

The time point here: pre-sensitization, week 0. Regarding treatment: therapeutic diphenylcyclopropenone sensitization with weekly scalp DPC. This CDR3 comprises 13 residues. Losses at the gene ends were 5 bases for V and 2 bases for J; bases not matched to a gene: 2. Germline V gives CDR1 ENHRY, CDR2 SYGVKD. The table lists this clonotype with a few counts. TCRdb re-called the RACE reads with MiXCR, one entry per CDR3 protein. The repertoire holds approximately 260,000 distinct CDR3 sequences, with approximately 7.5% as singletons. The sequences come from whole blood, collected in connection with sensitization to the hapten diphenylcyclopropenone (DPC). This clonotype was obtained from a man younger than 35 with alopecia areata. Some clones in this sample may be carry-over from other donors' samples. The chain uses TRBV10-3 and TRBJ1-2, with TRBD1 matching 7 bases. CDR3 loop: CAISRTGNYGYTF. The CDR3 DNA reads as TGTGCCATCAGTAGGACAGGCAACTATGGCTACACCTTC.